The present T cell receptor beta chain was sequenced within a study of T cells in Graves' hyperthyroidism and ophthalmopathy. As to this clonotype: Its antigen is not known.

General study findings and limits: The model's output predicted ophthalmopathy at a median of roughly 6.9 months prior to onset.

Amplified TCR beta CDR3 regions came from RNA transcripts. A set of HTBI primers served as the primers for a first-round RT-PCR of the TCR CDR3. Each CDR3 protein is one row after TCRdb ran MiXCR on the multiplex PCR reads. Found here are roughly 420,000 distinct CDR3 sequences, roughly 14% of them singletons; the top ten hold 13% to 15%. Reasons for excluding patients were uncontrolled infection, other autoimmune disease, pregnancy or lactation. The CDR3 spans 14 residues. V was shortened by 1 base and J by 4 bases, with 11 bases between the two germline ends. The V gene's germline CDR1 is MNHNS and CDR2 SASEGT.

The sample taken for sequencing was blood. The chain carries TRBV6-1 and TRBJ2-7; TRBD1 might be the D (5 bases). This clonotype was obtained from a woman aged 18-35 years with Graves' hyperthyroidism. CDR3 nucleotides: TGTGCCAGCAGTGAAGGTCAGGGAATATACGAGCAGTACTTC. It translates to CASSEGQGIYEQYF.